This TCR beta chain is drawn from a study of cytomegalovirus exposure and HLA in healthy donors. Study-wide context: Unique TCRs from HLA-typed donors, 65 million to 85 million of them, were held in an early data release. General observations from the study: Earlier analysis found most TCR beta V segments productive about 87% or about 30% of the time. Most subjects' HLA-A and HLA-B alleles were reportedly predicted from TCR beta sequences. Later on, a genetic analysis was performed. It linked a missense variant in DCLRE1C with V- and J-gene trimming of TCR beta.

With respect to this clone: Its target is not known.

The CDR3 spans 13 residues. The germline V gene has CDR1 SGHNT and CDR2 YYREEE (reference sequence). The ends were cut back, 4 bases at V and 6 bases at J, with 14 bases in the middle. PCR amplification relied on 60 Vbeta primers (plus 13 Jbeta primers). The protocol was immunoSEQ multiplex PCR, while the TCRdb copy is restricted to in-frame clones and leaves out a portion. The repertoire holds some 170,000 clones, with 71% as singletons. The V gene is TRBV5-4, the J gene TRBJ2-7; D might be TRBD2 (5 bases). The sequencing sample was made of PBMCs. This TCR was recovered from a woman in her thirties in good health and CMV-seronegative. The CDR3 coding sequence is TGTGCCAGCAGCGCTCCGGGGTCGGGCGAGCAGTACTTC. This encodes CASSAPGSGEQYF.